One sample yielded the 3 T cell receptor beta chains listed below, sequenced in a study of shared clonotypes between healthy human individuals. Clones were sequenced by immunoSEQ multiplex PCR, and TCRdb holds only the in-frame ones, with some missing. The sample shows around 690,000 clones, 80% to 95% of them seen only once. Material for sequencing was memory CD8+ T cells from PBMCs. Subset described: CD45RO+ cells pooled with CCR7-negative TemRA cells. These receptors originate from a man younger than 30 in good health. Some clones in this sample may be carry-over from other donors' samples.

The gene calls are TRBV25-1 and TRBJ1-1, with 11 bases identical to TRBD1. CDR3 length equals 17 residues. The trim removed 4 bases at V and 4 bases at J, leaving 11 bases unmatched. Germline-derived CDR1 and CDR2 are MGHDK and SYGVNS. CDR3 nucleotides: TGTGCCAGCAGTGTCTGGGACAGGGGGTCCGTCCGCACTGAAGCTTTCTTT. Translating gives CASSVWDRGSVRTEAFF.

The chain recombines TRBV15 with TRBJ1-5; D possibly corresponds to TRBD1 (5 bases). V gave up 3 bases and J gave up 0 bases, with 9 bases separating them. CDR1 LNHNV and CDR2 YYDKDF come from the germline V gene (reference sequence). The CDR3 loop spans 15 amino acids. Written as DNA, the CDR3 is TGTGCCACCAGCAGGACGGGGGATAGCAATCAGCCCCAGCATTTT. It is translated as CATSRTGDSNQPQHF.

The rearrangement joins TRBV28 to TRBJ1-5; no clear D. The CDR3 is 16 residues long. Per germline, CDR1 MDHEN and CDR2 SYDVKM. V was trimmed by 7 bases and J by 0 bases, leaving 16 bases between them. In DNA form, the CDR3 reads TGTGCCAGCACCCTCGCCGAGGGAAATAGCAATCAGCCCCAGCATTTT. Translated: CASTLAEGNSNQPQHF.